This passage covers 11 T cell receptor beta chains from one sample sequenced in a study of beta chain features in type 1 diabetes (dated 2018 in TCRdb). The method was the immunoSEQ multiplex PCR assay. The entire isolated RNA was reverse transcribed using the High Capacity cDNA Reverse Transcription Kit, and thus expressed TCRB transcripts were sequenced. Here the immuneACCESS table is served through TCRdb, limited to in-frame sequences with V and J called. Missing clones are a known gap in these copies; in checked studies unresolved V genes cover under half, and the rest lacks a known reason. In all, the sample holds under 250,000 clones, and roughly 15% of those were seen once. In total, the top ten clones hold about 0.027% of the sample. The material sequenced was naive CD4+ T cells from blood. The intended sense of this specimen's cell subset or site label: true naive CD4+ T cells. These receptors all come from a woman in her 40s in good health.

The V gene is TRBV9, the J gene TRBJ2-3, with TRBD1 as a possible D gene (6 bases). This CDR3 has 16 residues. The V and J ends lost 3 bases and 0 bases respectively, with 14 bases between them. Germline CDR1 is SGDLS and CDR2 is YYNGEE. CDR3 nucleotide sequence: TGTGCCAGCAGCGCGCAGGGGTCCTTAAGCACAGATACGCAGTATTTT. It specifies CASSAQGSLSTDTQYF. The variable domain in full, with the rest retrieved from reference TRBV9 and TRBJ2-3, is DSGVTQTPKHLITATGQRVTLRCSPRSGDLSVYWYQQSLDQGLQFLIQYYNGEERAKGNILERFSAQQFPDLHSELNLSSLELGDSALYFCASSAQGSLSTDTQYFGPGTRLTVL.

This clone was seen a handful of times. This chain joins TRBV7-6 and TRBJ2-7; 10 nucleotides line up with TRBD2. The germline V gene has CDR1 SGHVS and CDR2 FNYEAQ. CDR3 length equals 15 residues. The V and J ends lost 2 bases and 1 base, in that order; junction bases with no gene match: 2. The CDR3 spells CASSLSGGASYEQYF. The DNA for the CDR3 is TGTGCCAGCAGCTTAAGCGGGGGGGCATCCTACGAGCAGTACTTC.

A few counts support this clone. This chain joins TRBV27 and TRBJ2-3, with a weak D call TRBD2 (6 bases). In germline, CDR1 is MNHEY, CDR2 SMNVEV (reference sequence). The CDR3 consists of 13 residues. The V and J ends lost 8 bases and 4 bases respectively, with 13 bases between them. In DNA form, the CDR3 reads TGTGCCAGCCAACGGGGGAGTCCAGATACGCAGTATTTT. Its protein is CASQRGSPDTQYF.

The chain links TRBV5-1 to TRBJ2-7; 10 positions agree with TRBD1. V gave up 6 bases and J gave up 5 bases; unmatched junction bases: 5. Germline V gene sequence: CDR1 SGHRS, CDR2 YFSETQ. This CDR3 contains 13 residues. The CDR3: CASTGQGEHEQYF. The CDR3 DNA reads TGCGCCAGCACAGGACAGGGGGAGCACGAGCAGTACTTC. Based on the CDR3 plus reference TRBV5-1 and TRBJ2-7, the full variable domain is KAGVTQTPRYLIKTRGQQVTLSCSPISGHRSVSWYQQTPGQGLQFLFEYFSETQRNKGNFPGRFSGRQFSNSRSEMNVSTLELGDSALYLCASTGQGEHEQYFGPGTRLTVT.

The chain carries TRBV5-6 and TRBJ1-2; no reliable D call. V lost 4 bases, J lost 7 bases, and 14 bases lay in between. Germline CDR1 reads SGHDT; CDR2 reads YYEEEE. The CDR3 length is 13 residues. The CDR3 DNA reads as TGTGCCAGCAGCAAAAGGACTGCTGGTGGCTACACCTTC. Its translation: CASSKRTAGGYTF.

This clone has only a few counts. This rearrangement joins TRBV29-1 to TRBJ1-1; 10 nucleotides line up with TRBD1. CDR1 is SQVTM and CDR2 is ANQGSEA in the germline V gene. The V gene end was trimmed by 2 bases and the J gene end by 5 bases; junction bases not matched to a gene: 5. The CDR3 consists of 14 residues. In nucleotides, the CDR3 is TGCAGCGTTGAACCGCCGGGACAGGGGACTGAAGCTTTCTTT. Protein sequence: CSVEPPGQGTEAFF.

This clone has a handful of counts. The chain carries TRBV2 and TRBJ1-2; 7 nucleotides align to TRBD1. Losses at the gene ends were 8 bases for V and 4 bases for J; bases not matched to a gene: 7. Germline V gene data show CDR1 as SNHLY and CDR2 as FYNNEI. CDR3 size: 13 residues. The CDR3 reads CASALGQAYGYTF. The CDR3 DNA reads as TGTGCCAGCGCATTAGGACAGGCCTATGGCTACACCTTC.

This chain uses TRBV2 with TRBJ2-5; 10 bases agree with TRBD1. This CDR3 spans 16 amino acids. The J segment lost 4 bases and the V segment lost 5 bases, leaving 10 bases of the junction unmatched. The germline V gene encodes CDR1 SNHLY and CDR2 FYNNEI. The CDR3 coding sequence is TGTGCCAGCAGTAGGGACAGGGGCTCGTCCGGAGAGACCCAGTACTTC. Translating it yields CASSRDRGSSGETQYF.

This clone has only a few counts. The chain couples TRBV5-4 to TRBJ2-4; weak D call: TRBD1 (6 bases). Trimming shortened V by 3 bases and J by 9 bases, and 13 bases separated the two germline ends. Germline CDR1 and CDR2: SGHNT and YYREEE (reference sequence). The CDR3 is made up of 13 amino acids. CDR3: CASSWLGQAIQYF. DNA of the CDR3: TGTGCCAGCAGCTGGTTGGGACAAGCCATTCAGTACTTC.

This clone has a handful of counts. The chain employs TRBV14 and TRBJ2-7, with 11 bases lining up with TRBD1. V shed 4 bases and J 6 bases; nucleotides not matched to a gene: 5. Germline assignment: CDR1 SGHDN and CDR2 FVKESK. This CDR3 spans 14 amino acids. The CDR3 DNA sequence: TGTGCCAGCAGCCGAAGGACAGGGGGCGGCGAGCAGTACTTC. This codes for CASSRRTGGGEQYF.

This clone has just a few counts. This chain joins TRBV25-1 and TRBJ2-2, with D possibly being TRBD2 (6 bases). The length of the CDR3 is 16 residues. V lost 1 base and J lost 1, with 10 bases in between. The germline V gene encodes CDR1 MGHDK and CDR2 SYGVNS. CDR3 region: CASSESGVLNTGELFF. The CDR3 bases are TGTGCCAGCAGTGAATCGGGGGTGCTGAACACCGGGGAGCTGTTTTTT.